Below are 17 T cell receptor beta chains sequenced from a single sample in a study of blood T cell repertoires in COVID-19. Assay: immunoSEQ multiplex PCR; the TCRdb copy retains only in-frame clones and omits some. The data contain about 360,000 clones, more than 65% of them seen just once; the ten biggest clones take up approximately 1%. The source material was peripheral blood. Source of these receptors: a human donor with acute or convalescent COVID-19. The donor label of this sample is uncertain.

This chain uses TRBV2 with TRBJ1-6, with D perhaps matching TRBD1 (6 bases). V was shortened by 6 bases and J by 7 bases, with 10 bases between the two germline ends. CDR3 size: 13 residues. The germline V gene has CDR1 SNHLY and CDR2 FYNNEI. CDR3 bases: TGTGCCAGCAGGAGACAGGTGAATTCACCCCTCCACTTT. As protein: CASRRQVNSPLHF.

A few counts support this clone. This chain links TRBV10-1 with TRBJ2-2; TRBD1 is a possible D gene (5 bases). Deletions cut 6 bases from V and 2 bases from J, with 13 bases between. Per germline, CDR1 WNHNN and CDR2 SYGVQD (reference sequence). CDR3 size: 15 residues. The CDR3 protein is CASSLGQGNTGELFF. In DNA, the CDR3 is TGCGCCAGCAGCCTCGGGCAGGGAAACACCGGGGAGCTGTTTTTT.

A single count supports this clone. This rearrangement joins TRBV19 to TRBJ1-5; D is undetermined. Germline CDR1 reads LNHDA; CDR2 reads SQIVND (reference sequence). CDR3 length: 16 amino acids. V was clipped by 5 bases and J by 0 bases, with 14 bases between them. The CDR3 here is CASSSGLGYSNQPQHF. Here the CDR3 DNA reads TGTGCCAGTAGTTCAGGACTGGGTTATAGCAATCAGCCCCAGCATTTT. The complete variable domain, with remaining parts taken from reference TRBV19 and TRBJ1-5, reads DGGITQSPKYLFRKEGQNVTLSCEQNLNHDAMYWYRQDPGQGLRLIYYSQIVNDFQKGDIAEGYSVSREKKESFPLTVTSAQKNPTAFYLCASSSGLGYSNQPQHFGDGTRLSIL.

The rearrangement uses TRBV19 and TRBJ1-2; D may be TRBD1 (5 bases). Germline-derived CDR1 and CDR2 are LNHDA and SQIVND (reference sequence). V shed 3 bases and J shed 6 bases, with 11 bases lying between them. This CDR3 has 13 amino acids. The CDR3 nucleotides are TGTGCCAGTAGTATGCGTGGGGGGGATGGCTACACCTTC. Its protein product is CASSMRGGDGYTF. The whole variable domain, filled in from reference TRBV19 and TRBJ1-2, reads DGGITQSPKYLFRKEGQNVTLSCEQNLNHDAMYWYRQDPGQGLRLIYYSQIVNDFQKGDIAEGYSVSREKKESFPLTVTSAQKNPTAFYLCASSMRGGDGYTFGSGTRLTVV.

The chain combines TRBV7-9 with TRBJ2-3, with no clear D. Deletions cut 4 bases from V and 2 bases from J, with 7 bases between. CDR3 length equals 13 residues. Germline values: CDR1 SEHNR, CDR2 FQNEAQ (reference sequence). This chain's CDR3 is CASSWAATDTQYF. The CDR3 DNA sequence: TGTGCCAGCAGCTGGGCCGCCACAGATACGCAGTATTTT.

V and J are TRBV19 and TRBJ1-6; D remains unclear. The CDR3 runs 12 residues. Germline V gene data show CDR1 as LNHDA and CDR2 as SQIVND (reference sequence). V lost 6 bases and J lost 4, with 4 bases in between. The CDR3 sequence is CASRTYNSPLHF. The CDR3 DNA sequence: TGTGCCAGTAGAACATATAATTCACCCCTCCACTTT.

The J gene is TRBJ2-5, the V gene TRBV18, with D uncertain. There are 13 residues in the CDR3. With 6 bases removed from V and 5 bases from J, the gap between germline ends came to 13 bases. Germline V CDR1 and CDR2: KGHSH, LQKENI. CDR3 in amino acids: CASSPRPGETQYF. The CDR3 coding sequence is TGTGCCAGCTCGCCCCGACCCGGGGAGACCCAGTACTTC.

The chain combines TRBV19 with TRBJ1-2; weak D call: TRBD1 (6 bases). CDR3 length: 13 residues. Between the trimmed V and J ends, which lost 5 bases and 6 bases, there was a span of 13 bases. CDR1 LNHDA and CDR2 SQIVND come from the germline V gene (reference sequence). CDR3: CASSPDRYNGYTF. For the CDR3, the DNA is TGTGCCAGTAGTCCCGACAGGTATAATGGCTACACCTTC.

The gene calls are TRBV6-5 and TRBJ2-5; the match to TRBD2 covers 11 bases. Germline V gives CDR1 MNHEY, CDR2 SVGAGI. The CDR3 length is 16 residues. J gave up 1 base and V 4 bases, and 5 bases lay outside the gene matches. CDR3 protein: CASSSSGRPPQETQYF. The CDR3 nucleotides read TGTGCCAGCAGTTCTAGCGGGAGGCCCCCCCAAGAGACCCAGTACTTC.

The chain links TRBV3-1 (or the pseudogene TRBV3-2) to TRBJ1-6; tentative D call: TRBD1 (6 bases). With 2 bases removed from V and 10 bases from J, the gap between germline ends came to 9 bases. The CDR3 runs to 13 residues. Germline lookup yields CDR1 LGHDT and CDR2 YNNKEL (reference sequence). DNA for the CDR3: TGTGCCAGCAGCCAACGGACAGAATCACCCCTCCACTTT. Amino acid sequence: CASSQRTESPLHF.

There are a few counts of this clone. CDR3 amino acids: CASRYRGTNQPQHF. In DNA, the CDR3 is TGTGCCAGCAGGTACAGGGGGACCAATCAGCCCCAGCATTTT. The genes are TRBV28 and TRBJ1-5, with TRBD1 matching over 8 bases. Germline lookup yields CDR1 MDHEN and CDR2 SYDVKM. This CDR3 has 14 residues. V shed 6 bases and J 3 bases; nucleotides not matched to a gene: 4.

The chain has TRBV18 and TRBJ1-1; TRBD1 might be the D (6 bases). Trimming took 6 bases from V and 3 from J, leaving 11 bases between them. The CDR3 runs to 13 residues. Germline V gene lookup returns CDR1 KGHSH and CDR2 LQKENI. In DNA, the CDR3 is TGTGCCAGCTCTAAGAACAGGGACACTGAAGCTTTCTTT. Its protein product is CASSKNRDTEAFF.

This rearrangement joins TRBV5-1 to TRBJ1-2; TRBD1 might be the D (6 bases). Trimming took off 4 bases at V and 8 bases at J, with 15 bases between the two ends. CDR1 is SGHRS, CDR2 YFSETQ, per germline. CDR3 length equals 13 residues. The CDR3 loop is CASSAQGKQGYTF. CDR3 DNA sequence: TGCGCCAGCAGCGCGCAGGGGAAGCAAGGCTACACCTTC. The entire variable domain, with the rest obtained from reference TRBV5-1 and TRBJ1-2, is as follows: KAGVTQTPRYLIKTRGQQVTLSCSPISGHRSVSWYQQTPGQGLQFLFEYFSETQRNKGNFPGRFSGRQFSNSRSEMNVSTLELGDSALYLCASSAQGKQGYTFGSGTRLTVV.

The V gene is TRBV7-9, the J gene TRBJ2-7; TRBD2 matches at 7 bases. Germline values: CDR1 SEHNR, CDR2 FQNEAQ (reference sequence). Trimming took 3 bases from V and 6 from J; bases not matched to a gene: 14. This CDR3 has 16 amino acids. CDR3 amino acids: CASSFFPTAREIEQYF. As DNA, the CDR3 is TGTGCCAGCAGCTTCTTCCCAACGGCGCGGGAGATCGAGCAGTACTTC.

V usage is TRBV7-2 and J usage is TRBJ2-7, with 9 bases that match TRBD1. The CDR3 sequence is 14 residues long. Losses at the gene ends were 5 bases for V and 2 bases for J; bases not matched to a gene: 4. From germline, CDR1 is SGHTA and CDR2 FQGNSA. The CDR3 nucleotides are TGTGCCAGCAGCCCGGGACAGGGCACCTACGAGCAGTACTTC. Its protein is CASSPGQGTYEQYF.

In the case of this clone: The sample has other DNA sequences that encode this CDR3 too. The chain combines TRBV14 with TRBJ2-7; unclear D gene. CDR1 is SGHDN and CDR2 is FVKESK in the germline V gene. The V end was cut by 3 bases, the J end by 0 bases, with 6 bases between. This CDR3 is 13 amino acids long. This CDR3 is CASSQGSSYEQYF. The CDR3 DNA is TGTGCCAGCAGCCAGGGCAGCTCCTACGAGCAGTACTTC.

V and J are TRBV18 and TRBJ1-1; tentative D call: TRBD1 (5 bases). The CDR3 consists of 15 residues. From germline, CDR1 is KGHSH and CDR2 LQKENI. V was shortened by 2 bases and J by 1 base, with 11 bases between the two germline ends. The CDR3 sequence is CASSPVRQTNTEAFF. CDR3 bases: TGTGCCAGCTCACCAGTGAGACAGACGAACACTGAAGCTTTCTTT.